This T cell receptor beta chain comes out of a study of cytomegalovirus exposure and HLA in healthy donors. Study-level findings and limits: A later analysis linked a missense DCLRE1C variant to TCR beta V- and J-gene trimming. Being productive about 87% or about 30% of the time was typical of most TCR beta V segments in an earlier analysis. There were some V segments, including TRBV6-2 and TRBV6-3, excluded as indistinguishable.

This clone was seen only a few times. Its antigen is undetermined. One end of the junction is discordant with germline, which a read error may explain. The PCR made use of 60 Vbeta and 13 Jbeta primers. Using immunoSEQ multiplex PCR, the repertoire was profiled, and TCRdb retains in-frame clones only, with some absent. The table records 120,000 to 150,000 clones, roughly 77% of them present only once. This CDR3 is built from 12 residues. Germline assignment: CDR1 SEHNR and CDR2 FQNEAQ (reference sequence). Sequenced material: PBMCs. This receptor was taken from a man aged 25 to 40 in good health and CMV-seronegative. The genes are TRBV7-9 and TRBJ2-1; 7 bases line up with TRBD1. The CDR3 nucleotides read TGTTCCAGCAAAAGGGGGCTAAATGAGCAGTTCTTC. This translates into CSSKRGLNEQFF.